This T cell receptor beta chain emerged from a study of blood T cell repertoires in COVID-19. Study context: Collection of acute and convalescent COVID-19 samples took place in the United States, Italy and Spain. The cDNA or gDNA used as material had been derived from T cells, B-cell-depleted T cells, or PBMCs.

The CDR3 contains 17 residues. V shed 6 bases, J shed 0 bases, and the junction held 11 bases outside the gene matches. CDR1 is SGHTA, CDR2 FQGNSA, per germline. Source study methods: Amplified reference gene primers provided the basis for estimating nucleated cell counts. This table comes from immunoSEQ multiplex PCR, and its TCRdb copy is limited to in-frame clones, with some not included. The V and J calls and the clone size are those of that table, but D and trimming were determined from the DNA. The sample lists about 140,000 clones, around 83% occurring once. The sequenced material came from peripheral blood. This chain joins TRBV7-2 and TRBJ1-5, with TRBD1 identical over 7 bases. The TCR originated in a woman aged 55 to 70 with acute or convalescent COVID-19. CDR3 nucleotide sequence: TGTGCCAGCAGGGAGGGAGTGGGACAGCTTAGCAATCAGCCCCAGCATTTT. Translation: CASREGVGQLSNQPQHF.